The next 27 T cell receptor beta chains were all read from a single sample in a study of shared clonotypes between healthy human individuals. The table came from immunoSEQ multiplex PCR; TCRdb's copy has only in-frame clones and leaves some out. The table has some 1 million clones, about 70% seen once. Sequencing was done on a sample of memory CD4+ T cells sorted from blood. Subset here: CD45RA-negative fraction. The receptors were gathered from a man aged 18 to 35 in good health.

This clone showed up just a few times. V usage is TRBV28 and J usage is TRBJ1-4; weak D call: TRBD1 (5 bases). Germline lookup yields CDR1 MDHEN and CDR2 SYDVKM. This CDR3 has 15 residues. The V gene lost 6 bases and the J gene lost 5 bases, with 16 bases spanning the gap. CDR3 in DNA: TGTGCCAGCAGATCCCCGGGACCGCGAAATGAAAAACTGTTTTTT. As protein: CASRSPGPRNEKLFF.

This chain links TRBV5-1 with TRBJ1-1; 9 bases map to TRBD1. This CDR3 is built from 14 residues. The J segment lost 6 bases and the V segment lost 4 bases, leaving 7 bases of the junction unmatched. Germline V gene data show CDR1 as SGHRS and CDR2 as YFSETQ. CDR3 nucleotides: TGCGCCAGCAGCCGGGGACAGGGCCCCTCTGAAGCTTTCTTT. It yields the protein CASSRGQGPSEAFF.

This rearrangement joins TRBV10-3 to TRBJ1-5; D unresolved. Per germline, CDR1 ENHRY and CDR2 SYGVKD. CDR3 size: 13 residues. V lost 3 bases to trimming and J lost 5 bases, with 8 bases between them. The CDR3 loop is CAISEGSDQPQHF. DNA of the CDR3: TGTGCCATCAGTGAAGGGTCCGATCAGCCCCAGCATTTT.

This clone was found once. Written as DNA, the CDR3 is TGTGCCAGCAGCCCGGAGGTGGCAGGGGGCCCCTACGAGCAGTACTTC. Its translation: CASSPEVAGGPYEQYF. The V call is TRBV11-3, the J call TRBJ2-7; TRBD1 aligns across 8 bases. In germline, CDR1 is SGHNT, CDR2 YENEEA. The CDR3 has 16 residues. V was clipped by 5 bases and J by 2 bases; unmatched bases: 11.

This clone has just a few counts. The chain employs TRBV5-1 and TRBJ1-6; D is possibly TRBD1 (5 bases). The V end lost 2 bases, the J end lost 8 bases, and 17 bases lay between the germline ends. The CDR3 has 16 residues. Looked up from germline, CDR1 is SGHRS and CDR2 is YFSETQ. CDR3: CASSLLLSGEHSPLHF. In DNA form, the CDR3 reads TGCGCCAGCAGCTTACTTCTTTCGGGGGAGCATTCACCCCTCCACTTT.

On this clone: This sample also contains other DNA sequences that code for the same CDR3. The chain couples TRBV5-1 to TRBJ1-1; tentatively, D is TRBD1 (5 bases). Germline V gene lookup returns CDR1 SGHRS and CDR2 YFSETQ. Deletions cut 0 bases from V and 0 bases from J, with 9 bases between. The CDR3 contains 15 residues. The CDR3 reads CASSLAGGMNTEAFF. CDR3 coding DNA: TGCGCCAGCAGCTTGGCTGGGGGGATGAACACTGAAGCTTTCTTT.

The chain combines TRBV5-1 with TRBJ2-2, with D perhaps matching TRBD1 (5 bases). CDR3 length: 15 amino acids. V dropped 0 bases and J dropped 3 bases, with 9 bases sitting between them. Per the germline V gene, CDR1 is SGHRS and CDR2 is YFSETQ. The CDR3 DNA reads TGCGCCAGCAGCTTGGGACCGACAGACACCGGGGAGCTGTTTTTT. It specifies CASSLGPTDTGELFF.

The chain is built from TRBV10-2 and TRBJ2-1; D is possibly TRBD2 (6 bases). The CDR3 covers 12 residues. Germline V gives CDR1 WSHSY, CDR2 SAAADI. V lost 2 bases and J 14 bases, leaving 13 bases between the germline ends. The CDR3 DNA sequence: TGCGCCAGCAGTGAGGTGCGGGGCAGGGAGTTCTTC. This sequence encodes CASSEVRGREFF.

This clone was seen more than once but under ten times. The rearrangement links TRBV7-9 to TRBJ2-7; no reliable D call. The V gene's germline CDR1 is SEHNR and CDR2 FQNEAQ (reference sequence). V lost 5 bases and J lost 3, with 20 bases in between. The CDR3 totals 16 residues. CDR3 coding DNA: TGTGCCAGCAGCCCGAAAGGCGTCGGCCCACTCTACGAGCAGTACTTC. It encodes CASSPKGVGPLYEQYF.

This clone was counted once. The genes are TRBV30 and TRBJ2-5; 15 positions agree with TRBD2. The CDR3 runs 16 residues. CDR1 GTSNPN and CDR2 SVGIG come from the germline V gene (reference sequence). V gave up 0 bases and J gave up 6 bases; unmatched junction bases: 5. The CDR3 bases are TGTGCCTGGAGTGTGTCGGGACTAGCGGGAGGAAAGACCCAGTACTTC. Translating gives CAWSVSGLAGGKTQYF.

Note on this clone: Other DNA sequences in this sample translate to the same CDR3. The chain has TRBV5-4 and TRBJ2-3, with D uncertain. V shed 4 bases and J shed 6 bases, with 6 bases lying between them. The CDR3 is 11 amino acids. The germline V gene has CDR1 SGHNT and CDR2 YYREEE (reference sequence). Here the CDR3 DNA reads TGTGCCAGCAGCCTGGGGGATACGCAGTATTTT. It translates to CASSLGDTQYF.

V is TRBV5-1 and J is TRBJ2-5, with unresolved D. The CDR3 sequence is 13 residues long. Germline V gene lookup returns CDR1 SGHRS and CDR2 YFSETQ. The V gene lost 9 bases and the J gene lost 2 bases, with 14 bases spanning the gap. The CDR3 bases are TGCGCCACCAAAAAACAAGATCAAGAGACCCAGTACTTC. This encodes CATKKQDQETQYF.

About this clone itself: With a far larger clone one base away, a read error is the likely cause. Other DNA sequences in this specimen translate into the identical CDR3. The V call is TRBV5-4, the J call TRBJ2-5; D may be TRBD1 (5 bases). The V and J ends lost 4 bases and 1 base respectively, with 8 bases between them. CDR1 is SGHNT and CDR2 is YYREEE in the germline V gene (reference sequence). This CDR3 is 13 amino acids long. In DNA form, the CDR3 reads TGTGCCAGCAGCCGAGACAGCCAAGAGACCCAGTACTTC. Translating it yields CASSRDSQETQYF. Full variable domain (remainder filled in from reference TRBV5-4 and TRBJ2-5): ETGVTQSPTHLIKTRGQQVTLRCSSQSGHNTVSWYQQALGQGPQFIFQYYREEENGRGNFPPRFSGLQFPNYSSELNVNALELDDSALYLCASSRDSQETQYFGPGTRLLVL.

A remark on this clone: A much larger clone lies a single base off, so this may be a read error. The gene calls are TRBV7-9 and TRBJ2-6; 7 bases are a match to TRBD1. Germline loops: CDR1 SEHNR, CDR2 FQNEAQ (reference sequence). The CDR3 extends over 19 amino acids. CDR3 sequence reads: CASSFSQMGQRSEANVLTF. The CDR3 coding sequence is TGTGCCAGCAGCTTTTCCCAGATGGGACAGCGCTCTGAGGCCAACGTCCTGACTTTC.

The chain recombines TRBV5-1 with TRBJ2-1; possible D gene TRBD1, 5 bases. V was clipped by 6 bases and J by 2 bases, with 12 bases between them. CDR3 length: 14 residues. The germline V gene has CDR1 SGHRS and CDR2 YFSETQ. As DNA, the CDR3 is TGCGCCAGCACCCAGGGTGGCCCCTACAATGAGCAGTTCTTC. Translating it yields CASTQGGPYNEQFF.

This clone was observed a few times. This chain connects TRBV18 to TRBJ2-7, with 7 bases that match TRBD1. This CDR3 comprises 13 residues. The V and J ends lost 3 bases and 7 bases, in that order; junction bases with no gene match: 6. Germline-derived CDR1 and CDR2 are KGHSH and LQKENI. CDR3 DNA: TGTGCCAGCTCACCGGCAGGGGGTGATGAGCAGTACTTC. Translating gives CASSPAGGDEQYF. Combining the CDR3 with reference TRBV18 and TRBJ2-7 gives the whole variable domain NAGVMQNPRHLVRRRGQEARLRCSPMKGHSHVYWYRQLPEEGLKFMVYLQKENIIDESGMPKERFSAEFPKEGPSILRIQQVVRGDSAAYFCASSPAGGDEQYFGPGTRLTVT.

The V gene is TRBV27, the J gene TRBJ1-5; D is unclear. The CDR3 runs 11 residues. V gave up 5 bases and J gave up 5 bases, with 4 bases separating them. Germline CDR1 and CDR2: MNHEY and SMNVEV (reference sequence). Written as DNA, the CDR3 is TGTGCCAGCAGTCTTCATCAGCCCCAGCATTTT. Residues: CASSLHQPQHF.

The count of this clone is one. The chain combines TRBV28 with TRBJ1-1; TRBD1 matches 7 bases. This CDR3 spans 14 amino acids. Trimming cost V 5 bases and J 11 bases; bases outside gene matches: 14. The germline V gene encodes CDR1 MDHEN and CDR2 SYDVKM. CDR3: CASSPGGLLGGAFF. The CDR3 DNA follows: TGTGCCAGCAGTCCAGGGGGTTTGCTCGGAGGGGCTTTCTTT.

The chain joins TRBV29-1 to TRBJ1-2; 9 positions match TRBD1. CDR1 and CDR2 from the germline V gene are SQVTM and ANQGSEA. This CDR3 has 13 amino acids. With 3 bases clipped from V and 3 bases from J, the junction kept 2 bases outside the gene matches. The CDR3 here is CSVDDRGDYGYTF. The CDR3 coding sequence is TGCAGCGTTGACGACAGGGGGGACTATGGCTACACCTTC.

The genes are TRBV30 and TRBJ1-1; D is possibly TRBD1 (5 bases). Per the germline V gene, CDR1 is GTSNPN and CDR2 is SVGIG (reference sequence). The CDR3 is 15 residues long. V shed 2 bases and J shed 0 bases, with 13 bases lying between them. The CDR3 nucleotides are TGTGCCTGGAGTCGGATCGGGGCACTGAACACTGAAGCTTTCTTT. This codes for CAWSRIGALNTEAFF.

With regard to this clone: The same CDR3 also results from other DNA sequences found in this sample. The gene calls are TRBV6-1 and TRBJ2-5; D remains unclear. The V end was cut by 5 bases, the J end by 5 bases, with 3 bases between. The CDR3 totals 10 residues. Germline loops: CDR1 MNHNS, CDR2 SASEGT. The CDR3 region is CASSRETQYF. The DNA for the CDR3 is TGTGCCAGCAGTCGTGAGACCCAGTACTTC.

This chain joins TRBV5-1 and TRBJ1-4; D is ambiguous. V lost 4 bases and J lost 4, with 14 bases in between. CDR3 length: 15 residues. In germline, CDR1 is SGHRS, CDR2 YFSETQ. In DNA, the CDR3 is TGCGCCAGCAGCCCCAGCCAGAGTAGTAATGAAAAACTGTTTTTT. This codes for CASSPSQSSNEKLFF.

The gene calls are TRBV2 and TRBJ2-3, with TRBD1 matching over 7 bases. The CDR3 covers 14 residues. Per the germline V gene, CDR1 is SNHLY and CDR2 is FYNNEI. V shed 9 bases and J 0 bases; nucleotides not matched to a gene: 6. CDR3 in DNA: TGTGCCAGTCGGACAGGATCTAGCACAGATACGCAGTATTTT. Translating gives CASRTGSSTDTQYF.

The chain has TRBV6-1 and TRBJ1-5, with 7 bases that match TRBD1. The CDR3 length is 13 residues. CDR1 and CDR2 (germline): MNHNS, SASEGT. In nucleotides, the CDR3 is TGTGCAACAGGGGCGTCCAGCAATCAGCCCCAGCATTTT. Translation: CATGASSNQPQHF.

The chain is built from TRBV9 and TRBJ2-3; D is ambiguous. CDR3 length: 15 amino acids. V dropped 0 bases and J dropped 1 base, with 9 bases sitting between them. Germline CDR1 SGDLS, CDR2 YYNGEE. Here the CDR3 DNA reads TGTGCCAGCAGCGTAGATGGCAGAGGCACAGATACGCAGTATTTT. This translates into CASSVDGRGTDTQYF.

The J gene is TRBJ2-1, the V gene TRBV10-2, with no clear D. This CDR3 is built from 14 residues. Per germline, CDR1 WSHSY and CDR2 SAAADI. V lost 0 bases and J lost 3, with 6 bases in between. In nucleotides, the CDR3 is TGCGCCAGCAGTGAGTCGAACAGCTACAATGAGCAGTTCTTC. Translating it yields CASSESNSYNEQFF.

The genes are TRBV5-4 and TRBJ2-2; TRBD2 might be the D (6 bases). Trimming removed 5 bases at V and 4 bases at J, with 15 bases between. The CDR3 covers 15 residues. CDR1 and CDR2 (germline): SGHNT, YYREEE (reference sequence). The CDR3 bases are TGTGCCAGCAGTCCCGACGGGGGAGGCACCGGGGAGCTGTTTTTT. Protein product: CASSPDGGGTGELFF.